This T cell receptor (beta chain) is drawn from a study of blood T cells in healthy people across ages. The second PCR ran roughly 7 to 12 cycles with a sample-barcoded 5' primer and J-beta primers. TCRdb re-called the 5' RACE reads with MiXCR, one entry per CDR3 protein. The profile shows over 1,500,000 distinct CDR3 sequences, around 48% of them singletons. On this clonotype itself: The antigen is unknown.

With each sample, at least 5 micrograms of total RNA were extracted. Study-wide points: Naive T cell percentage strongly correlated with TCR beta diversity. Higher diversity and more naive CD4+ cells were features of long-lived donors, compared to aged donors. Older age coincided with a roughly linear decline in TCR beta diversity per million T cells.

V shed 5 bases and J 2 bases; nucleotides not matched to a gene: 11. From germline, CDR1 is MNHNS and CDR2 SASEGT. The CDR3 is made up of 17 amino acids. The chain carries TRBV6-1 and TRBJ2-3, with 9 bases matching TRBD2. This TCR came from a woman between 40 and 55 years old in good health. The sequencing input was blood. Here the CDR3 reads CASSRFGTSPPTDTQYF. The CDR3 DNA is TGTGCCAGCAGTCGCTTCGGGACTAGCCCCCCCACAGATACGCAGTATTTT.